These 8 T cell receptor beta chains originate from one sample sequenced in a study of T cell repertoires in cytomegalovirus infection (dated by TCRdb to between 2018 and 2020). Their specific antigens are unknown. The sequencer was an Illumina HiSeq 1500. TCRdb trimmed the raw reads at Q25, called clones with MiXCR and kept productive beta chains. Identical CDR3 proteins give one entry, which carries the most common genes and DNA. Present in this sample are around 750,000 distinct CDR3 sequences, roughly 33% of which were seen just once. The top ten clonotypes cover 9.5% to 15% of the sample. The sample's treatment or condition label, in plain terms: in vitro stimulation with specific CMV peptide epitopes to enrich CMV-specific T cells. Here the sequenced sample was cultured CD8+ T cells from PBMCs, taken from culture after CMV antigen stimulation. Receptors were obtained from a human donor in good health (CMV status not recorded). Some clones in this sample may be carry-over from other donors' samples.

The CDR3 region is CASSFLQGGGYTF. The CDR3 DNA sequence: TGTGCCAGCAGTTTTTTACAGGGCGGTGGCTACACCTTC. This chain joins TRBV27 and TRBJ1-2, with D possibly being TRBD1 (6 bases). Germline V gene lookup returns CDR1 MNHEY and CDR2 SMNVEV (reference sequence). The CDR3 length is 13 residues. Trimming pared 3 bases from V and 7 bases from J, leaving 12 bases between.

CDR3 nucleotides: TGTGCCAACGAAATCGGGACAGCGTACAATGAGCAGTTCTTC. Translated: CANEIGTAYNEQFF. The chain joins TRBV7-9 to TRBJ2-1, with 7 bases matching TRBD1. V trimming: 10 bases; J trimming: 4 bases; junction bases outside the gene matches: 10. Germline CDR1 and CDR2: SEHNR and FQNEAQ (reference sequence). The CDR3 totals 14 residues.

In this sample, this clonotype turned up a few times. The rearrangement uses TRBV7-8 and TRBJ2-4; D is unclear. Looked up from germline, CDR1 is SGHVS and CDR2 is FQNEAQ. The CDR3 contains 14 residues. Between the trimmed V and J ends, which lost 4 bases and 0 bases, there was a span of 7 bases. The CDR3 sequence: CASSSTEAKNIQYF. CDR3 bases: TGTGCCAGCAGCTCCACAGAAGCCAAAAACATTCAGTACTTC.

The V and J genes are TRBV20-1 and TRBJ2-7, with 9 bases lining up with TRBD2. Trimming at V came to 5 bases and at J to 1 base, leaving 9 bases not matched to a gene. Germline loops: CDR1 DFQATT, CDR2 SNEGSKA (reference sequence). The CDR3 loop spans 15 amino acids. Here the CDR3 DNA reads TGCAGTGCTGGGGGGGCGGGGGGGGGGTCCTACGAGCAGTACGTC. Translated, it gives CSAGGAGGGSYEQYV.

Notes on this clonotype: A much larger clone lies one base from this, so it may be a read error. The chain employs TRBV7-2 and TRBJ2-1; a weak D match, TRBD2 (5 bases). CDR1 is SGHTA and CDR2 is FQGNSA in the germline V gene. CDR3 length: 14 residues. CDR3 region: CAGSGAGYYNEQFF. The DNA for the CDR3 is TGTGCCGGCAGCGGAGCCGGGTACTACAATGAGCAGTTCTTC.

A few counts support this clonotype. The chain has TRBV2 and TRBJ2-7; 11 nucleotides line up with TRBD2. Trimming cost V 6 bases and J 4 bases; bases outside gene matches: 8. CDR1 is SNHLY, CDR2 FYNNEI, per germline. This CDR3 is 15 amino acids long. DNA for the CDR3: TGTGCCAGCAGAGGAGTGACTAGCGGGAAGTACGAGCAGTACGTC. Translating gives CASRGVTSGKYEQYV.

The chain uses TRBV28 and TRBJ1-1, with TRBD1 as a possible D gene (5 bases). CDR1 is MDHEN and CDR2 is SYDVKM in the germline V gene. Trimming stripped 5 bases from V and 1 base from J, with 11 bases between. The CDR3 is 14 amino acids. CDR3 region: CASSGGWENTEAFF. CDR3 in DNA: TGTGCCAGCAGTGGGGGGTGGGAGAACACTGAAGCTTTCTTT.

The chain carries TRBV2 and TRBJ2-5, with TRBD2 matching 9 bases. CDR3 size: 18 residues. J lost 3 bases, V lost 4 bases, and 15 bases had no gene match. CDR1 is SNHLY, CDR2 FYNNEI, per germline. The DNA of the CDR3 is TGTGCCAGCAGTGGCCCTGTTTCGGCGGGGGGGGCAGAAGAGACCCAGTACTTC. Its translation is CASSGPVSAGGAEETQYF.